A single sample is the source of the 16 T cell receptor beta chains below, sequenced in a study of T cells in Graves' hyperthyroidism and ophthalmopathy. Amplification yielded TCR beta CDR3 regions, with RNA transcripts as the source. First-round RT-PCR of the TCR CDR3 relied on the HTBI primer set. One entry per CDR3 protein, called by TCRdb with MiXCR from the multiplex PCR reads. The repertoire holds hundreds of thousands of distinct CDR3 sequences, around 13% seen once, with 10% to 13% in the top ten. Sequencing was performed on blood. The receptor source for this set is a woman aged 18 to 35 with Graves' hyperthyroidism.

The chain combines TRBV6-2 or TRBV6-3 with TRBJ1-1; D is unresolved. The CDR3 runs 16 residues. Trimming shortened V by 4 bases and J by 0 bases, and 15 bases separated the two germline ends. In germline, CDR1 is MNHEY, CDR2 SVGEGT. This chain's CDR3 is CASSSPGYRVNTEAFF. The DNA for the CDR3 is TGTGCCAGCAGTTCCCCAGGTTATAGGGTGAACACTGAAGCTTTCTTT.

This clonotype was detected only a few times. The V gene is TRBV6-1, the J gene TRBJ2-2, with 7 bases aligning to TRBD2. This CDR3 region has 15 residues. Germline V gene lookup returns CDR1 MNHNS and CDR2 SASEGT. V dropped 5 bases and J dropped 7; count of bases not matched to a gene: 10. In DNA, the CDR3 is TGTGCCAGCAGTTCCGGGGAGGGGTATGGCGGGGAGCTGTTTTTT. Protein sequence: CASSSGEGYGGELFF.

The V gene is TRBV20-1, the J gene TRBJ2-7; 10 bases fit TRBD1. The CDR3 has 12 residues. Germline assignment: CDR1 DFQATT and CDR2 SNEGSKA (reference sequence). Trimming took 6 bases from V and 6 from J; bases not matched to a gene: 5. The CDR3 is CSASGDRGEQYF. As DNA, the CDR3 is TGCAGTGCCTCAGGGGACAGGGGCGAGCAGTACTTC.

This clonotype was observed at least ten times. CDR3 in amino acids: CASSPKTVSETQYF. In DNA form, the CDR3 reads TGTGCCAGCTCACCAAAGACAGTATCAGAGACCCAGTACTTC. This chain uses TRBV18 with TRBJ2-5, with a tentative D call TRBD1 (5 bases). The ends were cut back, 2 bases at V and 4 bases at J, with 11 bases in the middle. The CDR3 covers 14 residues. Looked up from germline, CDR1 is KGHSH and CDR2 is LQKENI. Together with reference TRBV18 and TRBJ2-5, the CDR3 gives the full variable domain: NAGVMQNPRHLVRRRGQEARLRCSPMKGHSHVYWYRQLPEEGLKFMVYLQKENIIDESGMPKERFSAEFPKEGPSILRIQQVVRGDSAAYFCASSPKTVSETQYFGPGTRLLVL.

This clonotype was counted at least ten times. V gene TRBV7-9 combines with J gene TRBJ2-7, with a weak D call TRBD1 (6 bases). The V end lost 4 bases, the J end lost 5 bases, and 12 bases lay between the germline ends. From germline, CDR1 is SEHNR and CDR2 FQNEAQ (reference sequence). The CDR3 extends over 13 amino acids. The chain's CDR3 is CASSYTGNNEQYF. The CDR3 DNA sequence: TGTGCCAGCAGCTATACAGGGAACAACGAGCAGTACTTC.

Note on this clonotype: With a much larger clone just one base away, this may be a read error. The rearrangement joins TRBV11-3 to TRBJ2-7; D call uncertain. CDR3 length equals 14 residues. Germline V gene data show CDR1 as SGHNT and CDR2 as YENEEA. Trimming took 6 bases from V and 5 from J, leaving 17 bases between them. CDR3 DNA: TGTGCCAGCAGAATGTACAAGGATCGCCACGAGCAGTACTTC. Protein product: CASRMYKDRHEQYF.

This clonotype has at least ten counts. The CDR3 protein is CACGTGPSPLHF. The CDR3 DNA is TGTGCCTGCGGGACAGGACCTTCACCCCTCCACTTT. J is TRBJ1-6 and V is TRBV30, with 8 bases identical to TRBD1. The CDR3 is 12 residues long. With 6 bases clipped from V and 9 bases from J, the junction kept 4 bases outside the gene matches. Germline V gene lookup returns CDR1 GTSNPN and CDR2 SVGIG (reference sequence).

The chain combines TRBV28 with TRBJ2-5; D unresolved. Trimming took 1 base from V and 5 from J, leaving 5 bases between them. The CDR3 runs to 12 residues. Per germline, CDR1 MDHEN and CDR2 SYDVKM. The CDR3 DNA reads as TGTGCCAGCAGTTTATTTCGGGAGACCCAGTACTTC. Its translation is CASSLFRETQYF.

This clonotype was observed a few times. The chain is built from TRBV5-1 and TRBJ2-2; D might be TRBD1 (6 bases). The V end lost 6 bases, the J end lost 1 base, and 13 bases lay between the germline ends. The CDR3 length is 15 residues. The V gene's germline CDR1 is SGHRS and CDR2 YFSETQ. This CDR3 is CASTTPGQNTGELFF. Written as DNA, the CDR3 is TGCGCCAGCACCACCCCGGGACAGAACACCGGGGAGCTGTTTTTT.

The chain joins TRBV7-2 to TRBJ1-4, with TRBD1 as a possible D gene (6 bases). The CDR3 contains 13 residues. Germline lookup yields CDR1 SGHTA and CDR2 FQGNSA. With 2 bases removed from V and 10 bases from J, the gap between germline ends came to 11 bases. As DNA, the CDR3 is TGTGCCAGCAGCTTACGAGGACAGACAAAACTGTTTTTT. It yields the protein CASSLRGQTKLFF.

This clonotype has a count of ten or more. The V gene is TRBV5-5, the J gene TRBJ2-7, with D possibly being TRBD1 or TRBD2 (5 bases each). Germline CDR1 SGHKS, CDR2 YYEKEE (reference sequence). The CDR3 totals 13 residues. V dropped 4 bases and J dropped 1 base, with 9 bases sitting between them. The CDR3 loop is CASSRGASYEQYF. CDR3 nucleotide sequence: TGTGCCAGCAGCCGAGGGGCTTCCTACGAGCAGTACTTC.

This clonotype was counted between two and nine times. V usage is TRBV20-1 and J usage is TRBJ2-3; a possible D gene is TRBD1 (5 bases). CDR1 is DFQATT, CDR2 SNEGSKA, per germline (reference sequence). The V and J ends lost 0 bases and 3 bases respectively, with 10 bases between them. The CDR3 totals 14 residues. This chain's CDR3 is CSARDMQGTDTQYF. The CDR3 nucleotides read TGCAGTGCTAGAGATATGCAGGGAACAGATACGCAGTATTTT.

This clonotype came up many times. The chain uses TRBV7-9 and TRBJ2-7; D is ambiguous. V lost 4 bases, J lost 2 bases, and 9 bases lay in between. The CDR3 runs to 13 residues. Germline V gene data show CDR1 as SEHNR and CDR2 as FQNEAQ (reference sequence). CDR3 sequence: CASSSENPYEQYF. In DNA form, the CDR3 reads TGTGCCAGCAGCTCTGAGAACCCCTACGAGCAGTACTTC.

This clonotype was observed many times. V and J are TRBV2 and TRBJ2-1; tentative D call: TRBD1 (6 bases). CDR3 size: 13 residues. V lost 6 bases to trimming and J lost 6 bases, with 12 bases between them. CDR1 and CDR2 (germline): SNHLY, FYNNEI. CDR3 amino acids: CASRGTGSNEQFF. CDR3 bases: TGTGCCAGCAGGGGTACAGGGTCCAATGAGCAGTTCTTC.

This clonotype was counted at least ten times. The chain joins TRBV18 to TRBJ1-1; maybe TRBD1 (5 bases). Germline-derived CDR1 and CDR2 are KGHSH and LQKENI. This CDR3 has 13 residues. Trimming cost V 3 bases and J 11 bases, with 16 bases left between them. CDR3 DNA: TGTGCCAGCTCACCCGGTGAAGGGACGGGGGCTTTCTTT. Its protein is CASSPGEGTGAFF.

The table lists this clonotype with many counts. The chain links TRBV7-9 to TRBJ1-1, with TRBD1 as a possible D gene (5 bases). Trimming removed 3 bases at V and 0 bases at J, with 14 bases between. CDR3 length equals 16 residues. Germline-derived CDR1 and CDR2 are SEHNR and FQNEAQ (reference sequence). The CDR3 DNA reads as TGTGCCAGCAGCTTTCCGGGACTCGAACTGAACACTGAAGCTTTCTTT. Encoded protein: CASSFPGLELNTEAFF.